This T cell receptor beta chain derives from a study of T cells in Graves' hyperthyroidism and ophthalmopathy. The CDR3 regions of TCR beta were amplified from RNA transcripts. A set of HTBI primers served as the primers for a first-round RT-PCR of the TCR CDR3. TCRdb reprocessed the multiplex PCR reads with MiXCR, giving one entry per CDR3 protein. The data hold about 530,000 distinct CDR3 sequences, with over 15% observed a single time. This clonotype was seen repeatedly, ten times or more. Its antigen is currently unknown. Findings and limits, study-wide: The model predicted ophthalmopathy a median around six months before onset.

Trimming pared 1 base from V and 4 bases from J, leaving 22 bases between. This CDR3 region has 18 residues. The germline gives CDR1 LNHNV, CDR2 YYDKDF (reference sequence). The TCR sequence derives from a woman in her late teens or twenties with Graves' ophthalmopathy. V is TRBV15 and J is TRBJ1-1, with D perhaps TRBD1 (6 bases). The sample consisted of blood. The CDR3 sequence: CATSRATGYDRRSTEAFF. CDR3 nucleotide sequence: TGTGCCACCAGCAGAGCAACAGGGTACGACAGACGGTCCACTGAAGCTTTCTTT.